This T cell receptor (beta chain) derives from a study of blood T cells in healthy people across ages. All donors came from Russia, were Caucasian and healthy, and spanned ages roughly 6 to 95. A minimum of 7 million PBMCs was isolated per sample. Total RNA was extracted at no less than 6 micrograms per sample. Alongside a J-beta primer mix, a sample-barcoded 5' primer served in a second PCR lasting roughly 6 to 11 cycles. There were at least 2.5 million CDR3-containing paired-end reads obtained from each sample. TCRdb processed the 5' RACE reads anew with MiXCR; each CDR3 protein has one entry. In the table there are around 1,000,000 distinct CDR3 sequences, 35% to 45% of which are singletons. The germline gives CDR1 DFQATT, CDR2 SNEGSKA (reference sequence). Trimming shortened V by 3 bases and J by 2 bases, and 14 bases separated the two germline ends. The CDR3 is 15 amino acids.

The V and J genes are TRBV20-1 and TRBJ1-5, with D hard to call. This TCR was recovered from a man aged 18 to 30 in good health. Specimen: blood. CDR3 residues: CSARGTRLGNQPQHF. The DNA of the CDR3 is TGCAGTGCTAGGGGAACACGGCTCGGCAATCAGCCCCAGCATTTT.